These T cell receptor beta chains were read from a single sample in a study of tumor-infiltrating lymphocytes in localized non-small cell lung cancer. Some clones are missing from TCRdb's copy, which holds only in-frame ones; the method was immunoSEQ multiplex PCR. This table holds around 17,000 clones, around 84% found once. The sequenced sample was uninvolved lung tissue not adjacent to the tumor. The receptors were gathered from a human donor with non-small cell lung cancer. CDR3s include the opening cysteine and the closing phenylalanine or tryptophan.

TRBV5-1	CASSFGGARNTGELFF
TRBV30	CAWSVGMQETQYF
TRBV6-4	CASSERTGADTQYF
TRBV7-3	CASSLVGVGEETQYF
TRBV5-6	CASSLGTLQETQYF
TRBV5-6	CASSLLAGFQETQYF
TRBV28	CAILTSPGQNEKLFF
TRBV4-1	CASSPPGVGYNEQFF
TRBV29-1	CSVGVEGAKQETQYF
TRBV11-3	CASSLDMASGELFF
TRBV7-9	CASKGQIHGNTIYF
TRBV9	CASSASGRAGADTQYF
TRBV20-1	CSAAPSYEQYF
TRBV30	CAWRLGGANEKLFF
TRBV5-5	CASSFQGEREAFF
TRBV19	CASAGSGRAAGTDTQYF
TRBV7-2	CASSSRAGGDTEAFF
TRBV6-1	CASSEALADLGYEQYF
TRBV28	CASSTTGDTYEQYF
TRBV7-2	CASSLAWGASNQPQHF
TRBV9	CASSVFGTARETQYF
TRBV4-1	CASSPLTANNEQFF
TRBV5-1	CASGTSGYEQYF
TRBV5-1	CASSSRTREEDTQYF
TRBV5-1	CASSLGGSGLPADTQYF
TRBV6-1	CAILYPGPSDYGYTF
TRBV7-2	CASSLGPRETQYF
TRBV6-1	CASSEIGGQGGETQYF
TRBV5-1	CASSLALAGAWGETQYF
TRBV19	CASSIGTSGKQYF